This T cell receptor (beta chain) was sequenced for a study of shared clonotypes between healthy human individuals. Germline lookup yields CDR1 SGHRS and CDR2 YFSETQ. V lost 4 bases and J lost 6, with 13 bases in between. The CDR3 runs to 14 residues. Generated by immunoSEQ multiplex PCR, the TCRdb table keeps only in-frame clones and is missing some. This sample has about 2.1 million clones; just over 90% occur once, and the top ten carry over 1.5%. Naive CD8 cells lacked CD45RO, underwent positive selection for CCR7 and left out terminally differentiated effector memory CD45RA+ cells. The rearrangement uses TRBV5-1 and TRBJ2-2, with TRBD1 as a possible D gene (5 bases). The receptor was derived from a man aged 18 to 30 in good health. Some clones in this sample may be carry-over from other donors' samples. What was sequenced was naive CD8+ T cells from PBMCs. The CDR3 nucleotides read TGCGCCAGCAGCGTTACCCAGGGTTCCGGGGAGCTGTTTTTT. Protein sequence: CASSVTQGSGELFF.